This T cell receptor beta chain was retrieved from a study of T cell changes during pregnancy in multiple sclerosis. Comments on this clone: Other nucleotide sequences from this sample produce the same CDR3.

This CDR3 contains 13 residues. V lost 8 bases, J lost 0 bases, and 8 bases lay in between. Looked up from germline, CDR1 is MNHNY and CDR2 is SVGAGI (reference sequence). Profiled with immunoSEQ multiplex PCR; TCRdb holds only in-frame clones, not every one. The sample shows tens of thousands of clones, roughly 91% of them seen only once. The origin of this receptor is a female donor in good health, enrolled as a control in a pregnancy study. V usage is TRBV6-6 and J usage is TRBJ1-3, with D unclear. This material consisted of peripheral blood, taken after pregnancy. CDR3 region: CASGQDSGNTIYF. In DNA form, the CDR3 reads TGTGCCAGCGGTCAGGACTCTGGAAACACCATATATTTT.